This TCR beta chain was obtained from a study of monozygotic twins with cystic fibrosis. Overall study context: Libraries were built from 3 to 3.5 micrograms of fragmented DNA using about 14 PCR cycles.

The table came from immunoSEQ multiplex PCR; TCRdb's copy has only in-frame clones and leaves some out. The table has about 17,000 clones, 90% to 97% seen once. The study's findings and limits: J usage was most co-twin-similar in 8 of 16 pairs, V in 13. Median Simpson clonality of 0.0095 suggested naive T cells predominated.

This clone was picked up one time. The target antigen is unknown. Per the germline V gene, CDR1 is SGHTA and CDR2 is FQGNSA. Trimming removed 7 bases from V and 4 bases from J, with 10 bases in between. The CDR3 runs 12 residues. The rearrangement links TRBV7-2 to TRBJ1-1; TRBD1 is a possible D gene (6 bases). The material sequenced was blood. The TCR originated in a girl aged 2 to 9 with cystic fibrosis. CDR3 sequence: CASKGGGTEAFF. The CDR3 DNA sequence: TGTGCCAGCAAGGGGGGTGGCACTGAAGCTTTCTTT. Supplemented by reference TRBV7-2 and TRBJ1-1, the full variable domain reads GAGVSQSPSNKVTEKGKDVELRCDPISGHTALYWYRQSLGQGLEFLIYFQGNSAPDKSGLPSDRFSAERTGGSVSTLTIQRTQQEDSAVYLCASKGGGTEAFFGQGTRLTVV.